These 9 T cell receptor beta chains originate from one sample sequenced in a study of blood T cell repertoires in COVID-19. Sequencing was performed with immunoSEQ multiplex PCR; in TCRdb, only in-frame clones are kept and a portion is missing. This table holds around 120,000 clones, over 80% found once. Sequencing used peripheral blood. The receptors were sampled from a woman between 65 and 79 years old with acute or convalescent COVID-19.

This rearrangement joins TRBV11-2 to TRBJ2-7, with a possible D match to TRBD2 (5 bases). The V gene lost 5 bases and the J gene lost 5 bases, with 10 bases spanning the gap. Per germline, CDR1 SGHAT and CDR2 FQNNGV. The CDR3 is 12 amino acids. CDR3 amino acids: CASSPTGDEQYF. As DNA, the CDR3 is TGTGCCAGCAGCCCAACCGGGGACGAGCAGTACTTC.

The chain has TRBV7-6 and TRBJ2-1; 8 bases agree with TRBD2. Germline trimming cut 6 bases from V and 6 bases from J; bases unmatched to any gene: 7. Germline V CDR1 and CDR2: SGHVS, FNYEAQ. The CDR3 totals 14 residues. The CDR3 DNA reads TGTGCCAGCAGTTCAAGGAGCGGGGGCAATGAGCAGTTCTTC. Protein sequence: CASSSRSGGNEQFF. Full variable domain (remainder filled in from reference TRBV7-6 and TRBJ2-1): GAGVSQSPRYKVTKRGQDVALRCDPISGHVSLYWYRQALGQGPEFLTYFNYEAQQDKSGLPNDRFSAERPEGSISTLTIQRTEQRDSAMYRCASSSRSGGNEQFFGPGTRLTVL.

The CDR3 reads CASSPGTAGNEKLFF. CDR3 coding DNA: TGTGCCAGTAGTCCAGGGACAGCTGGAAATGAAAAACTGTTTTTT. The chain combines TRBV19 with TRBJ1-4; TRBD1 agrees at 7 bases. The CDR3 has 15 residues. The V and J ends lost 5 bases and 5 bases, in that order; junction bases with no gene match: 8. From germline, CDR1 is LNHDA and CDR2 SQIVND (reference sequence).

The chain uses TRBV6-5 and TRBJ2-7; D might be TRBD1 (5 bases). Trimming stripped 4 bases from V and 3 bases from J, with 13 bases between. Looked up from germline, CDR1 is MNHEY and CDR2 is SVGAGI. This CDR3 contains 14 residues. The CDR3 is CASSFPDSYYEQYF. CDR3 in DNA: TGTGCCAGCAGTTTCCCAGACAGCTACTACGAGCAGTACTTC.

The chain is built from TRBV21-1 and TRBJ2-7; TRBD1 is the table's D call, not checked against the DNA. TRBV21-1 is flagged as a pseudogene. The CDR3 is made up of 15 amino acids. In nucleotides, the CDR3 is TGTGCCAGCAGCAACGAATGTGGACAGGCGTACGAGCAGTACTTC. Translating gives CASSNECGQAYEQYF.

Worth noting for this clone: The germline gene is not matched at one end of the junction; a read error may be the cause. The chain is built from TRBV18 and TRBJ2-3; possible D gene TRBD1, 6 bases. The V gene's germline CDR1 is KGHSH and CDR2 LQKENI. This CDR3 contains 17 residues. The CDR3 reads CASSSPSDRIGGDTQYF. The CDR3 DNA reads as TGTGCCAGCTCATCACCCTCCGACAGGATCGGAGGAGATACGCAGTATTTT.

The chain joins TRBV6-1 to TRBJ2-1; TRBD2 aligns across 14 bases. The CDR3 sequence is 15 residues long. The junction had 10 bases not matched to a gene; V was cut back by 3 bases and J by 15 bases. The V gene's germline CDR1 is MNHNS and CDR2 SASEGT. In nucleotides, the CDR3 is TGTGCCAGCAGTGAGACCGGGACTAGCGGGGGTACGTGGTTCTTC. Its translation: CASSETGTSGGTWFF.

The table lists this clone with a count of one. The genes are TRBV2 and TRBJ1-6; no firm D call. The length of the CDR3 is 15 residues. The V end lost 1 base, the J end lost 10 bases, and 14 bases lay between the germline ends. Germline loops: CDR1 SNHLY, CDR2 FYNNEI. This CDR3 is CASSEEMAGTSPLHF. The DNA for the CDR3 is TGTGCCAGCAGTGAAGAGATGGCGGGTACGTCACCCCTCCACTTT.

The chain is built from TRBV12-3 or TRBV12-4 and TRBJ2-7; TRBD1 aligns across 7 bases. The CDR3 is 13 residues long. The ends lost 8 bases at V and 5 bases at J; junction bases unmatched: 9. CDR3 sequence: CASLDRVSHEQYF. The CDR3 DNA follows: TGTGCCAGCCTCGACAGGGTGTCCCACGAGCAGTACTTC.